Shown below are 20 T cell receptor beta chains from a single sample sequenced in a study of PD-L1 blockade in urothelial cancer. Sample time point: peripheral blood 6 weeks after treatment start. Only in-frame clones appear in the TCRdb table, and some are missing; sequencing was by immunoSEQ multiplex PCR. The table shows 95,000 to 150,000 clones, with roughly 83% occurring only once. Specimen: PBMCs, collected around atezolizumab (anti-PD-L1) treatment. The receptors shown here come from a middle-aged man with urothelial cancer.

The rearrangement links TRBV5-1 to TRBJ1-4; 7 bases are a match to TRBD1. Per the germline V gene, CDR1 is SGHRS and CDR2 is YFSETQ. The CDR3 length is 16 residues. V shed 4 bases, J shed 2 bases, and the junction held 8 bases outside the gene matches. CDR3 amino acids: CASSPRPGQTNEKLFF. The CDR3 nucleotides are TGCGCCAGCAGCCCCCGACCGGGACAGACTAATGAAAAACTGTTTTTT.

This chain joins TRBV19 and TRBJ1-2; TRBD1 might be the D (6 bases). Trimming cost V 5 bases and J 4 bases, with 11 bases left between them. Germline V gives CDR1 LNHDA, CDR2 SQIVND (reference sequence). This CDR3 spans 13 amino acids. The CDR3 DNA follows: TGTGCCAGTAGTTTCGGACAGAGCTATGGCTACACCTTC. Encoded protein: CASSFGQSYGYTF.

The V and J genes are TRBV6-1 and TRBJ1-4; D may be TRBD1 (5 bases). The CDR3 spans 11 residues. Per germline, CDR1 MNHNS and CDR2 SASEGT. Deletions cut 7 bases from V and 16 bases from J, with 16 bases between. CDR3 nucleotide sequence: TGTGCCAGCACCATGGGGGGGAAGGAGTTTTTT. Amino acid sequence: CASTMGGKEFF.

The chain joins TRBV18 to TRBJ2-1, with D perhaps TRBD1 (6 bases). From germline, CDR1 is KGHSH and CDR2 LQKENI. The ends were cut back, 2 bases at V and 8 bases at J, with 10 bases in the middle. CDR3 length: 13 residues. The CDR3 protein is CASSPGGRDEQFF. The CDR3 nucleotides read TGTGCCAGCTCACCAGGGGGCAGGGATGAGCAGTTCTTC.

This chain uses TRBV28 with TRBJ2-7; the match to TRBD2 covers 12 bases. Germline-derived CDR1 and CDR2 are MDHEN and SYDVKM. With 9 bases clipped from V and 3 bases from J, the junction kept 6 bases outside the gene matches. The CDR3 consists of 14 residues. CDR3 bases: TGTGCCAGTATACCGACTAGCGGGAGCTACGAGCAGTACTTC. It encodes CASIPTSGSYEQYF.

The chain recombines TRBV9 with TRBJ2-2; D is perhaps TRBD1 (5 bases). V was trimmed by 0 bases and J by 3 bases, leaving 9 bases between them. CDR1 SGDLS and CDR2 YYNGEE come from the germline V gene. The CDR3 consists of 15 residues. DNA of the CDR3: TGTGCCAGCAGCGTAGAGGGGCAACACACCGGGGAGCTGTTTTTT. Its translation: CASSVEGQHTGELFF.

The chain combines TRBV5-1 with TRBJ2-7; a possible D gene is TRBD1 (5 bases). The germline gives CDR1 SGHRS, CDR2 YFSETQ. V lost 5 bases to trimming and J lost 3 bases, with 12 bases between them. The CDR3 covers 13 residues. The CDR3 DNA reads as TGCGCCAGCAGTAACCCAGGGAACTACGAGCAGTACTTC. Amino acids: CASSNPGNYEQYF.

The chain has TRBV15 and TRBJ2-1; perhaps TRBD2 as D (6 bases). Deletions cut 7 bases from V and 4 bases from J, with 20 bases between. The CDR3 consists of 16 residues. Germline V gives CDR1 LNHNV, CDR2 YYDKDF (reference sequence). The CDR3 DNA reads as TGTGCCACCAACCATAGGGCGGGGAAGTATTACAATGAGCAGTTCTTC. Its translation: CATNHRAGKYYNEQFF. Using reference TRBV15 and TRBJ2-1 for the parts outside the CDR3, the full variable domain is DAMVIQNPRYQVTQFGKPVTLSCSQTLNHNVMYWYQQKSSQAPKLLFHYYDKDFNNEADTPDNFQSRRPNTSFCFLDIRSPGLGDTAMYLCATNHRAGKYYNEQFFGPGTRLTVL.

This sequence joins TRBV15 and TRBJ2-7, with 7 bases identical to TRBD2. Germline V gene lookup returns CDR1 LNHNV and CDR2 YYDKDF (reference sequence). Trimming took 0 bases from V and 0 from J; bases not matched to a gene: 8. CDR3 length: 17 residues. The DNA of the CDR3 is TGTGCCACCAGCAGAGACCGACTAGCCGGTAGCTCCTACGAGCAGTACTTC. Protein product: CATSRDRLAGSSYEQYF. Together with reference TRBV15 and TRBJ2-7, the CDR3 gives the full variable domain: DAMVIQNPRYQVTQFGKPVTLSCSQTLNHNVMYWYQQKSSQAPKLLFHYYDKDFNNEADTPDNFQSRRPNTSFCFLDIRSPGLGDTAMYLCATSRDRLAGSSYEQYFGPGTRLTVT.

The chain employs TRBV5-4 and TRBJ1-2; 7 bases line up with TRBD1. This CDR3 is 13 amino acids long. In germline, CDR1 is SGHNT, CDR2 YYREEE (reference sequence). With V trimmed by 4 bases and J by 0 bases, 0 bases remained unmatched. The CDR3 here is CASSGQANYGYTF. The CDR3 bases are TGTGCCAGCAGCGGACAGGCTAACTATGGCTACACCTTC.

The chain carries TRBV18 and TRBJ1-1; 7 bases are a match to TRBD1. Germline V CDR1 and CDR2: KGHSH, LQKENI. CDR3 length: 15 amino acids. V trimming: 2 bases; J trimming: 1 base; junction bases outside the gene matches: 4. CDR3 region: CASSPDREANTEAFF. DNA of the CDR3: TGTGCCAGCTCACCAGACAGGGAAGCGAACACTGAAGCTTTCTTT.

The CDR3 here is CAWSGAGGLISEKLFF. CDR3 bases: TGTGCCTGGAGTGGGGCAGGGGGCCTCATCAGTGAAAAACTGTTTTTT. The genes are TRBV30 and TRBJ1-4; TRBD1 aligns across 8 bases. Trimming took 1 base from V and 7 from J; bases not matched to a gene: 11. This CDR3 has 16 residues. Germline V CDR1 and CDR2: GTSNPN, SVGIG (reference sequence).

This sequence joins TRBV11-3 and TRBJ2-1; 12 bases line up with TRBD2. Per the germline V gene, CDR1 is SGHNT and CDR2 is YENEEA. This CDR3 has 16 residues. V dropped 6 bases and J dropped 6; count of bases not matched to a gene: 9. CDR3 sequence (DNA): TGTGCCAGCAGTCATAGGGGACTAGCGGGCCTCAATGAGCAGTTCTTC. It codes for CASSHRGLAGLNEQFF. Based on the CDR3 plus reference TRBV11-3 and TRBJ2-1, the full variable domain is EAGVVQSPRYKIIEKKQPVAFWCNPISGHNTLYWYLQNLGQGPELLIRYENEEAVDDSQLPKDRFSAERLKGVDSTLKIQPAELGDSAVYLCASSHRGLAGLNEQFFGPGTRLTVL.

CDR3 sequence (DNA): TGTGCCAGTTCTCTGCAGGGCCGATCTGGCTACACCTTC. This sequence encodes CASSLQGRSGYTF. The genes are TRBV6-5 and TRBJ1-2; TRBD1 might be the D (5 bases). Germline V lookup: CDR1 MNHEY, CDR2 SVGAGI. This CDR3 comprises 13 residues. The V end lost 9 bases, the J end lost 7 bases, and 18 bases lay between the germline ends.

The chain joins TRBV5-4 to TRBJ1-2, with 10 bases that match TRBD1. The CDR3 is 20 amino acids. Germline V gives CDR1 SGHNT, CDR2 YYREEE (reference sequence). V lost 4 bases, J lost 8 bases, and 26 bases stayed unmatched. CDR3 region: CASSRGMFSIYGQGDSGYTF. As DNA, the CDR3 is TGTGCCAGCAGCCGCGGCATGTTCTCCATCTACGGACAGGGGGATTCCGGCTACACCTTC.

The gene calls are TRBV4-2 and TRBJ2-1, with 10 bases aligning to TRBD2. The junction had 4 bases not matched to a gene; V was cut back by 0 bases and J by 5 bases. The V gene's germline CDR1 is LGHNA and CDR2 YNFKEQ. This CDR3 is 16 amino acids long. CDR3 DNA sequence: TGTGCCAGCAGCCAAGATCGGACTAGCGGCCACAATGAGCAGTTCTTC. Translation gives CASSQDRTSGHNEQFF.

This chain uses TRBV7-9 with TRBJ2-1, with TRBD2 identical over 13 bases. This CDR3 contains 14 residues. Unmatched junction bases numbered 3, after V lost 5 bases and J lost 8 bases. Germline V gene lookup returns CDR1 SEHNR and CDR2 FQNEAQ (reference sequence). CDR3 nucleotide sequence: TGTGCCAGCAGCACTAGCGGGAGGGTCGATGAGCAGTTCTTC. The encoded protein is CASSTSGRVDEQFF.

V and J are TRBV19 and TRBJ1-6; 10 bases map to TRBD1. The J segment lost 8 bases and the V segment lost 6 bases, leaving 4 bases of the junction unmatched. The CDR3 totals 14 residues. CDR1 and CDR2 from the germline V gene are LNHDA and SQIVND (reference sequence). The chain's CDR3 is CASRPDRGDSPLHF. Written as DNA, the CDR3 is TGTGCCAGTAGGCCGGACAGGGGGGATTCACCCCTCCACTTT.

This clone was counted once. V gene TRBV18 combines with J gene TRBJ1-1; TRBD1 matches at 7 bases. The germline V gene has CDR1 KGHSH and CDR2 LQKENI. The CDR3 totals 15 residues. The trim removed 2 bases at V and 8 bases at J, leaving 11 bases unmatched. CDR3 residues: CASSPTEGGQTEAFF. The CDR3 nucleotides read TGTGCCAGCTCACCAACAGAGGGGGGACAGACCGAAGCTTTCTTT. Drawing the rest from reference TRBV18 and TRBJ1-1, the complete variable domain is NAGVMQNPRHLVRRRGQEARLRCSPMKGHSHVYWYRQLPEEGLKFMVYLQKENIIDESGMPKERFSAEFPKEGPSILRIQQVVRGDSAAYFCASSPTEGGQTEAFFGQGTRLTVV.

The genes are TRBV4-2 and TRBJ2-7, with TRBD1 as a possible D gene (6 bases). This CDR3 is built from 15 residues. CDR1 is LGHNA and CDR2 is YNFKEQ in the germline V gene. V lost 0 bases to trimming and J lost 2 bases, with 11 bases between them. The CDR3 DNA is TGTGCCAGCAGCCAAGATACGGACAGTCCCTACGAGCAGTACTTC. Translated, it gives CASSQDTDSPYEQYF.